One sample yielded the 18 T cell receptor beta chains listed below, sequenced in a study of radiation and T cells in renal cell carcinoma. The repertoire was sequenced with immunoSEQ multiplex PCR; TCRdb's copy has only in-frame clones and lacks some. Here the sample spans about 150,000 clones, around nine tenths being singletons. Specified time point: blood 4 weeks post-SBRT, at nephrectomy. The treatment is: 15 Gy SBRT to primary tumor, nephrectomy 4 weeks later. The material was blood, obtained from a patient whose treatment included radiotherapy and nephrectomy. All receptors derive from a woman aged 50 to 65 with renal cell carcinoma.

This sequence joins TRBV27 and TRBJ2-7; perhaps D is TRBD1 or TRBD2 (5 bases each). CDR3 length equals 15 residues. Germline V gene sequence: CDR1 MNHEY, CDR2 SMNVEV (reference sequence). Trimming cost V 5 bases and J 3 bases, with 17 bases left between them. CDR3 DNA: TGTGCCAGCAGTCGGCCCGGGGCTTTAGTCTACGAGCAGTACTTC. It encodes CASSRPGALVYEQYF.

The chain recombines TRBV19 with TRBJ1-5; D unresolved. Trimming left V 5 bases short and J 2 bases short, with 13 bases between. CDR3 length: 15 residues. Per the germline V gene, CDR1 is LNHDA and CDR2 is SQIVND (reference sequence). The CDR3: CASSGSGEGNQPQHF. The CDR3 DNA sequence: TGTGCCAGTAGTGGATCGGGAGAAGGCAATCAGCCCCAGCATTTT.

J is TRBJ2-2 and V is TRBV28; maybe TRBD1 (5 bases). Germline V lookup: CDR1 MDHEN, CDR2 SYDVKM. V gave up 4 bases and J gave up 3 bases, with 6 bases separating them. This CDR3 has 13 amino acids. This chain's CDR3 is CASSSGYTGELFF. The CDR3 region has the DNA TGTGCCAGCAGTTCAGGGTACACCGGGGAGCTGTTTTTT.

The gene calls are TRBV28 and TRBJ2-7, with 9 nucleotides matching TRBD1. V gave up 7 bases and J gave up 6 bases; unmatched junction bases: 10. This CDR3 has 14 amino acids. CDR1 and CDR2 (germline): MDHEN, SYDVKM. The CDR3 DNA follows: TGTGCCAGCATTCCGGGACAGGGCACCCCCGAGCAGTACTTC. It encodes CASIPGQGTPEQYF.

The rearrangement uses TRBV7-6 and TRBJ2-7, with TRBD2 matching over 10 bases. Germline V gene data show CDR1 as SGHVS and CDR2 as FNYEAQ. CDR3 length equals 14 residues. V shed 2 bases and J 7 bases; nucleotides not matched to a gene: 5. CDR3: CASSLLAGAGEQYF. The CDR3 DNA reads TGTGCCAGCAGCTTACTAGCGGGGGCGGGAGAGCAGTACTTC.

The chain couples TRBV19 to TRBJ1-1; no clear D gene. CDR3 size: 15 residues. Trimming cost V 3 bases and J 3 bases, with 14 bases left between them. Germline V gene data show CDR1 as LNHDA and CDR2 as SQIVND (reference sequence). The CDR3 reads CASSMWWQADTEAFF. CDR3 in DNA: TGTGCCAGTAGTATGTGGTGGCAGGCCGACACTGAAGCTTTCTTT.

V usage is TRBV30 and J usage is TRBJ1-6, with no clear D. The CDR3 runs 14 residues. V lost 0 bases to trimming and J lost 10 bases, with 13 bases between them. The germline gives CDR1 GTSNPN, CDR2 SVGIG (reference sequence). CDR3 amino acids: CAWSVLGIGSPLHF. CDR3 bases: TGTGCCTGGAGTGTACTGGGTATTGGATCACCCCTCCACTTT.

The chain carries TRBV5-1 and TRBJ2-2; 12 bases match TRBD2. Trimming cost V 3 bases and J 0 bases; bases outside gene matches: 12. CDR3 size: 20 residues. Germline V CDR1 and CDR2: SGHRS, YFSETQ. CDR3 coding DNA: TGCGCCAGCAGCTCGCCCCGAGCGACTAGCGGGGGTTCGAACACCGGGGAGCTGTTTTTT. The encoded protein is CASSSPRATSGGSNTGELFF.

The genes are TRBV4-3 and TRBJ2-4; a possible D gene is TRBD2 (6 bases). Trimming left V 3 bases short and J 1 base short, with 10 bases between. This CDR3 spans 15 amino acids. Germline V gene data show CDR1 as LGHNA and CDR2 as YSLEER. The CDR3 region has the DNA TGCGCCAGCAGCCATTCTGGGGGGGCCAAAAACATTCAGTACTTC. This translates into CASSHSGGAKNIQYF.

About this clone itself: The sample carries other DNA sequences with the same CDR3. This chain joins TRBV29-1 and TRBJ2-7; D is unclear. The germline V gene encodes CDR1 SQVTM and CDR2 ANQGSEA. The CDR3 extends over 11 amino acids. Trimming took 5 bases from V and 3 from J, leaving 8 bases between them. The CDR3 DNA reads TGCAGCGTTTCTGACAACTACGAGCAGTACTTC. This gives the protein CSVSDNYEQYF.

The rearrangement joins TRBV28 to TRBJ2-1; the match to TRBD2 covers 9 bases. V shed 8 bases, J shed 3 bases, and the junction held 2 bases outside the gene matches. Germline CDR1 and CDR2: MDHEN and SYDVKM. This CDR3 has 13 residues. The CDR3: CASRLADYNEQFF. DNA for the CDR3: TGTGCCAGCCGACTAGCGGACTACAATGAGCAGTTCTTC.

This chain links TRBV4-2 with TRBJ2-3; possibly TRBD2 for D (6 bases). This CDR3 has 14 residues. Trimming stripped 1 base from V and 5 bases from J, with 10 bases between. CDR1 and CDR2 from the germline V gene are LGHNA and YNFKEQ. The CDR3 region has the DNA TGTGCCAGCAGCCAAGGGGGAGCGGGAGATACGCAGTATTTT. Its protein product is CASSQGGAGDTQYF.

J is TRBJ2-5 and V is TRBV27; D remains unclear. This CDR3 region has 12 residues. Germline V gene lookup returns CDR1 MNHEY and CDR2 SMNVEV (reference sequence). V dropped 4 bases and J dropped 5 bases, with 8 bases sitting between them. The CDR3 sequence: CASSSTRETQYF. The CDR3 bases are TGTGCCAGCAGTTCCACCAGGGAGACCCAGTACTTC.

The V call is TRBV6-1, the J call TRBJ2-2; 10 positions match TRBD2. The J segment lost 4 bases and the V segment lost 4 bases, leaving 3 bases of the junction unmatched. Per germline, CDR1 MNHNS and CDR2 SASEGT. This CDR3 contains 15 residues. The CDR3 loop is CASSVSGGATGELFF. The CDR3, as DNA: TGTGCCAGCAGTGTAAGCGGGGGGGCCACCGGGGAGCTGTTTTTT.

The V gene is TRBV27, the J gene TRBJ2-5; TRBD1 matches at 9 bases. The CDR3 is made up of 14 amino acids. CDR1 and CDR2 from the germline V gene are MNHEY and SMNVEV (reference sequence). V shed 6 bases, J shed 2 bases, and the junction held 4 bases outside the gene matches. The CDR3 loop is CASRRDRGQETQYF. As DNA, the CDR3 is TGTGCCAGCAGAAGAGACAGGGGGCAAGAGACCCAGTACTTC.

The chain has TRBV6-6 and TRBJ2-5; 7 nucleotides agree with TRBD2. The CDR3 totals 13 residues. The germline V gene encodes CDR1 MNHNY and CDR2 SVGAGI (reference sequence). J was trimmed by 7 bases and V by 2 bases; bases with no gene match: 4. The CDR3 DNA reads as TGTGCCAGCAGTTACGGGAGGGACGGGACCCAGTACTTC. Its protein product is CASSYGRDGTQYF.

Only one count was recorded for this clone. The J gene is TRBJ2-3, the V gene TRBV9; 7 bases agree with TRBD1. V lost 5 bases, J lost 6 bases, and 6 bases stayed unmatched. The germline gives CDR1 SGDLS, CDR2 YYNGEE. The CDR3 extends over 13 amino acids. The DNA for the CDR3 is TGTGCCAGCAGTGTGGACAGGAGGGATACGCAGTATTTT. It yields the protein CASSVDRRDTQYF.

In nucleotides, the CDR3 is TGTGCCAGTAGTATAGCTGGCCCTGGCATTCAGTACTTC. Encoded protein: CASSIAGPGIQYF. The chain couples TRBV19 to TRBJ2-4; D remains unclear. The V and J ends lost 1 base and 9 bases respectively, with 10 bases between them. The CDR3 totals 13 residues. The V gene's germline CDR1 is LNHDA and CDR2 SQIVND (reference sequence).